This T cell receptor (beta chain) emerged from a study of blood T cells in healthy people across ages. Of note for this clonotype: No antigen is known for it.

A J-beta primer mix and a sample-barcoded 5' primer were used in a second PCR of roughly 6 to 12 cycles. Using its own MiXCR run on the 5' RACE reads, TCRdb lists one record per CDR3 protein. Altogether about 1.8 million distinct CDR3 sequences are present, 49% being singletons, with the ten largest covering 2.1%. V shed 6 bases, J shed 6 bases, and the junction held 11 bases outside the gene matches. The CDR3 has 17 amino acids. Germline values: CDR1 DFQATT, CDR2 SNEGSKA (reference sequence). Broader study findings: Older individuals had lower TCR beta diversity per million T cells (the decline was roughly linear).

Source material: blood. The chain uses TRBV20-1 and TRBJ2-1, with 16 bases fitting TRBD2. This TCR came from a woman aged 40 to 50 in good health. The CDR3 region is CSASGLAGGLHGNEQFF. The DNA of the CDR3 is TGCAGTGCCTCGGGACTAGCGGGGGGGCTTCACGGCAATGAGCAGTTCTTC.